Below are 18 T cell receptor beta chains sequenced from a single sample in a study of blood T cells in healthy people across ages. A J-beta primer mix and a sample-barcoded 5' primer were used in a second PCR of roughly 6 to 11 cycles. From the 5' RACE reads, TCRdb called clonotypes with MiXCR, one entry per CDR3 protein. The sample includes roughly 1.6 million distinct CDR3 sequences, around 36% of them seen just once. Sample: blood. The receptors here all came from a woman in her thirties in good health.

V and J are TRBV13 and TRBJ1-1, with TRBD1 matching over 8 bases. Germline values: CDR1 PRHDT, CDR2 FYEKMQ (reference sequence). V shed 4 bases and J 8 bases; nucleotides not matched to a gene: 6. This CDR3 has 13 amino acids. This CDR3 reads CASSSPGTGEAFF. CDR3 nucleotides: TGTGCCAGCAGCTCCCCCGGGACAGGAGAAGCTTTCTTT.

This clonotype was counted ten times or more. V gene TRBV7-9 combines with J gene TRBJ2-7, with 10 bases that match TRBD1. With 10 bases clipped from V and 5 bases from J, the junction kept 5 bases outside the gene matches. The CDR3 is 12 residues long. The germline V gene encodes CDR1 SEHNR and CDR2 FQNEAQ (reference sequence). In nucleotides, the CDR3 is TGTGCCACCGGGGACAGGGGAAACGAGCAGTACTTC. It is translated as CATGDRGNEQYF.

The table lists this clonotype with many counts. The CDR3 DNA is TGTGCCAGCAGTCCGGGACTAGCGGGAGGGGATAGAGGTTCCCAGTACTTC. It yields the protein CASSPGLAGGDRGSQYF. This chain uses TRBV12-3 or TRBV12-4 with TRBJ2-5; TRBD2 aligns across 16 bases. This CDR3 contains 17 residues. The V gene end was trimmed by 5 bases and the J gene end by 9 bases; junction bases not matched to a gene: 12.

The CDR3 DNA reads as TGTGCCAGCAGCTTCAGACCCCTGGGGGGGCAGAACACTGAAGCTTTCTTT. Residues: CASSFRPLGGQNTEAFF. The genes are TRBV7-3 and TRBJ1-1, with a possible D match to TRBD1 (6 bases). The length of the CDR3 is 17 residues. Trimming stripped 3 bases from V and 1 base from J, with 18 bases between. Per germline, CDR1 SGHTA and CDR2 FQGTGA.

The rearrangement links TRBV6-1 to TRBJ1-1; tentative D call: TRBD1 (6 bases). V lost 4 bases, J lost 1 base, and 16 bases lay in between. The CDR3 has 16 amino acids. CDR1 MNHNS and CDR2 SASEGT come from the germline V gene. CDR3 nucleotide sequence: TGTGCCAGCAGTGCAAGATTAACAGGGCGGAACACTGAAGCTTTCTTT. Its translation: CASSARLTGRNTEAFF.

Written as DNA, the CDR3 is TGTGCCAGCAGCTTAACACTTACAGGGGCCGATGAGCAGTTCTTC. It is translated as CASSLTLTGADEQFF. The chain recombines TRBV7-3 with TRBJ2-1; 7 bases agree with TRBD1. The CDR3 extends over 15 amino acids. Looked up from germline, CDR1 is SGHTA and CDR2 is FQGTGA. The V segment lost 0 bases and the J segment 8 bases; nucleotides outside the gene matches: 7.

The chain carries TRBV12-3 or TRBV12-4 and TRBJ1-5; no clear D gene. The CDR3 consists of 19 residues. The ends were cut back, 2 bases at V and 1 base at J, with 21 bases in the middle. CDR3 nucleotide sequence: TGTGCCAGCAGTTTAAGTAACCGTAATCTGGTGGGGAGCAATCAGCCCCAGCATTTT. Amino acids: CASSLSNRNLVGSNQPQHF.

The J gene is TRBJ2-1, the V gene TRBV7-9; 12 nucleotides align to TRBD2. This CDR3 comprises 16 residues. The J segment lost 4 bases and the V segment lost 4 bases, leaving 5 bases of the junction unmatched. Germline CDR1 reads SEHNR; CDR2 reads FQNEAQ (reference sequence). CDR3: CASSSGLAGPYNEQFF. The CDR3 bases are TGTGCCAGCAGCTCCGGACTAGCGGGGCCTTACAATGAGCAGTTCTTC.

V is TRBV12-3 or TRBV12-4 and J is TRBJ1-4; D might be TRBD1 (5 bases). This CDR3 is 11 amino acids long. Trimming took 6 bases from V and 15 from J, leaving 14 bases between them. CDR3: CASSQQTVMFF. CDR3 coding DNA: TGTGCCAGCAGCCAACAGACAGTGATGTTTTTT.

This clonotype came up many times. V and J are TRBV29-1 and TRBJ1-2; TRBD1 matches at 10 bases. The germline V gene encodes CDR1 SQVTM and CDR2 ANQGSEA. V dropped 4 bases and J dropped 11; count of bases not matched to a gene: 7. The CDR3 has 12 residues. The CDR3 DNA sequence: TGCAGCGTTGGACAGGGGGCGCCGGGTTACACCTTC. This gives the protein CSVGQGAPGYTF.

This clonotype was seen a few times. The chain uses TRBV20-1 and TRBJ2-3; D unclear. This CDR3 contains 13 residues. CDR1 is DFQATT and CDR2 is SNEGSKA in the germline V gene (reference sequence). The V and J ends lost 0 bases and 2 bases respectively, with 6 bases between them. CDR3 region: CSARDQHTDTQYF. CDR3 DNA sequence: TGCAGTGCTAGAGATCAGCACACAGATACGCAGTATTTT.

This clonotype was observed a few times. The genes are TRBV29-1 and TRBJ2-3; 10 nucleotides line up with TRBD2. V lost 3 bases to trimming and J lost 3 bases; unmatched junction nucleotides: 9. The CDR3 has 16 amino acids. Germline V gene data show CDR1 as SQVTM and CDR2 as ANQGSEA. The CDR3 region is CSVEKLAGPITDTQYF. CDR3 coding DNA: TGCAGCGTTGAGAAACTAGCGGGGCCGATAACAGATACGCAGTATTTT.

This clonotype was picked up a small number of times. V gene TRBV27 combines with J gene TRBJ2-5; 11 positions match TRBD1. The V and J ends lost 4 bases and 6 bases, in that order; junction bases with no gene match: 7. CDR1 and CDR2 (germline): MNHEY, SMNVEV (reference sequence). CDR3 length: 15 residues. The CDR3 reads CASSSGTGGFKTQYF. In DNA form, the CDR3 reads TGTGCCAGCAGTTCCGGGACAGGGGGATTTAAGACCCAGTACTTC.

Comments on this clonotype: At one of its ends the junction is not consistent with the germline gene, which may arise from a read error. The V call is TRBV10-3, the J call TRBJ2-3, with 10 nucleotides matching TRBD2. Germline V CDR1 and CDR2: ENHRY, SYGVKD. The CDR3 sequence is 19 residues long. The CDR3 sequence is CAISSTSFTSGASTDTRYF. Written as DNA, the CDR3 is TGTGCCATCAGTAGCACTAGCTTCACTAGCGGGGCGAGCACAGATACGCGGTATTTT.

Only a few counts were recorded for this clonotype. A read error may produce the germline difference seen at one junction end. The V call is TRBV2, the J call TRBJ2-3, with TRBD2 matching 9 bases. CDR1 SNHLY and CDR2 FYNNEI come from the germline V gene. The CDR3 contains 15 residues. The CDR3 nucleotides are TGTGCCAGCAGTACACGCGGGGGGGCTATAGATATGCAGTATTTT. Translation gives CASSTRGGAIDMQYF.

This clonotype was seen only a few times. The V gene is TRBV3-1, the J gene TRBJ1-2; 8 bases are a match to TRBD1. This CDR3 spans 15 amino acids. The J segment lost 7 bases and the V segment lost 4 bases, leaving 11 bases of the junction unmatched. Looked up from germline, CDR1 is LGHDT and CDR2 is YNNKEL (reference sequence). The CDR3 DNA reads as TGTGCCAGCAGCCCTAGACAGGGGAAGGGCTCTGGCTACACCTTC. Translation gives CASSPRQGKGSGYTF.

This chain links TRBV5-1 with TRBJ2-3, with D possibly called TRBD1 or TRBD2 (5 bases each). The CDR3 consists of 12 residues. Between the trimmed V and J ends, which lost 7 bases and 4 bases, there was a span of 10 bases. Germline CDR1 is SGHRS and CDR2 is YFSETQ. This CDR3 reads CASRRDADTQYF. DNA for the CDR3: TGCGCCAGCCGTAGGGACGCAGATACGCAGTATTTT.

This clonotype was counted a few times. V usage is TRBV20-1 and J usage is TRBJ1-1; D possibly corresponds to TRBD1 (5 bases). The V end lost 5 bases, the J end lost 4 bases, and 11 bases lay between the germline ends. CDR1 is DFQATT, CDR2 SNEGSKA, per germline (reference sequence). This CDR3 is 12 amino acids long. The DNA for the CDR3 is TGCAGTGCTGTGGAGGGGTTCACTGAAGCTTTCTTT. Translating it yields CSAVEGFTEAFF.